The next 30 T cell receptor beta chains were all read from a single sample in a study of T-cell reconstitution after alpha-beta-depleted transplantation in children. Study-level points and caveats: At one year after transplant, newly produced T cells mostly accounted for T-cell counts and diversity.

TCRbeta library preparation incorporated unique molecular identifiers. A single record per CDR3 protein comes from TCRdb applying MiXCR to the PCR reads. The sample records about 300,000 distinct CDR3 sequences, approximately 7.3% being singletons. These receptors' antigens are unknown. Specimen: peripheral blood, collected 360 days after TCRalphabeta/CD19-depleted stem cell transplant. The receptors derive from a female patient between 2 and 15 years old who had a stem cell transplant for Fanconi anemia, so the T cells may come from the graft donor.

This clonotype was observed many times. The chain joins TRBV3-1 to TRBJ1-1, with TRBD1 as a possible D gene (6 bases). The germline V gene encodes CDR1 LGHDT and CDR2 YNNKEL (reference sequence). The CDR3 is made up of 11 amino acids. V was clipped by 0 bases and J by 10 bases, with 6 bases between them. In DNA, the CDR3 is TGTGCCAGCAGCCAAGACAGGGGAGCTTTCTTT. Its translation: CASSQDRGAFF.

This clonotype was observed many times. The chain combines TRBV6-2 or TRBV6-3 with TRBJ2-3; maybe TRBD2 (6 bases). The germline V gene encodes CDR1 MNHEY and CDR2 SVGEGT. This CDR3 has 13 residues. With 6 bases removed from V and 1 base from J, the gap between germline ends came to 8 bases. CDR3 residues: CASRGGGTDTQYF. The DNA for the CDR3 is TGTGCCAGCAGGGGCGGGGGCACAGATACGCAGTATTTT.

This clonotype was observed a handful of times. The chain joins TRBV12-3 or TRBV12-4 to TRBJ2-3; D is ambiguous. The CDR3 consists of 12 residues. The V gene lost 6 bases and the J gene lost 5 bases, with 9 bases spanning the gap. Written as DNA, the CDR3 is TGTGCCAGCAGCCTTCCGGTAGATACGCAGTATTTT. Protein product: CASSLPVDTQYF.

This clonotype was detected ten times or more. The chain recombines TRBV5-5 with TRBJ1-1, with 9 bases matching TRBD1. Germline CDR1 reads SGHKS; CDR2 reads YYEKEE (reference sequence). V lost 4 bases, J lost 11 bases, and 12 bases stayed unmatched. The CDR3 length is 14 residues. The CDR3 loop reads CASSPDRDREGAFF. The CDR3 region has the DNA TGTGCCAGCAGCCCGGACCGGGACAGGGAAGGGGCTTTCTTT.

This clonotype was observed many times. The chain recombines TRBV12-3 or TRBV12-4 with TRBJ1-2; no clear D gene. V dropped 1 base and J dropped 4 bases, with 4 bases sitting between them. The CDR3 has 12 amino acids. DNA of the CDR3: TGTGCCAGCAGTTTAGTTCCCTATGGCTACACCTTC. As protein: CASSLVPYGYTF.

The gene calls are TRBV7-3 and TRBJ2-2; 12 bases fit TRBD2. Germline loops: CDR1 SGHTA, CDR2 FQGTGA. The CDR3 is 16 amino acids. The V segment lost 4 bases and the J segment 6 bases; nucleotides outside the gene matches: 6. CDR3 sequence: CASSSSSGGAPGELFF. CDR3 bases: TGTGCCAGCAGCTCATCTAGCGGGGGGGCCCCCGGGGAGCTGTTTTTT.

Worth noting for this clonotype: A much larger clone sits a single nucleotide away, making a read error possible. It is likely a read error, because the conserved phenylalanine at the end of the CDR3 is missing. The DNA is left out, because the CDR3 cannot be placed on it with certainty; the CDR3 is given as TCRdb lists it. V usage is TRBV4-3 and J usage is TRBJ2-2. The CDR3 spans 14 amino acids, including both terminal residues. The germline V gene encodes CDR1 LGHNA and CDR2 YSLEER. This CDR3 is CASSQDFGAGELFY.

This clonotype was observed a few times. The chain joins TRBV7-9 to TRBJ1-2, with D unresolved. Germline CDR1 is SEHNR and CDR2 is FQNEAQ (reference sequence). The CDR3 contains 12 residues. V gave up 1 base and J gave up 13 bases, with 13 bases separating them. This CDR3 reads CASSLVSWLSTF. The CDR3 DNA reads as TGTGCCAGCAGCTTAGTATCTTGGCTGTCCACCTTC. The full variable domain, in which reference TRBV7-9 and TRBJ1-2 provide the parts outside the CDR3, is DTGVSQNPRHKITKRGQNVTFRCDPISEHNRLYWYRQTLGQGPEFLTYFQNEAQLEKSRLLSDRFSAERPKGSFSTLEIQRTEQGDSAMYLCASSLVSWLSTFGSGTRLTVV.

This clonotype has just a few counts. J is TRBJ2-3 and V is TRBV28, with unresolved D. Trimming pared 0 bases from V and 3 bases from J, leaving 4 bases between. The CDR3 totals 13 residues. CDR1 and CDR2 (germline): MDHEN, SYDVKM. The CDR3 DNA reads TGTGCCAGCAGTTTATGGCGGACAGATACGCAGTATTTT. Its translation is CASSLWRTDTQYF.

This clonotype came up a few times. The chain is built from TRBV15 and TRBJ2-7; unclear D gene. The V and J ends lost 4 bases and 3 bases respectively, with 10 bases between them. The CDR3 has 13 amino acids. Germline V gene sequence: CDR1 LNHNV, CDR2 YYDKDF (reference sequence). CDR3 sequence (DNA): TGTGCCACCAGCATGCCGGGTGTCTACGAGCAGTACGTC. It codes for CATSMPGVYEQYV.

V is TRBV19 and J is TRBJ2-5, with TRBD2 matching 12 bases. The germline V gene encodes CDR1 LNHDA and CDR2 SQIVND (reference sequence). CDR3 length: 16 amino acids. Trimming cost V 1 base and J 2 bases; bases outside gene matches: 2. The CDR3 reads CASSIAGTSGQETQYF. DNA for the CDR3: TGTGCCAGTAGTATAGCTGGGACTAGCGGGCAAGAGACCCAGTACTTC.

In its sample, this clonotype was seen many times. V is TRBV6-5 and J is TRBJ1-2, with D unclear. CDR3 length: 13 amino acids. Trimming shortened V by 1 base and J by 8 bases, and 11 bases separated the two germline ends. In germline, CDR1 is MNHEY, CDR2 SVGAGI. CDR3 coding DNA: TGTGCCAGCAGTTACTTGGCAGCCTGGGGCTACACCTTC. This gives the protein CASSYLAAWGYTF.

This clonotype was seen a handful of times. The chain recombines TRBV28 with TRBJ2-2; 8 bases agree with TRBD1. V lost 6 bases and J lost 3; bases outside the gene matches: 9. The CDR3 runs to 16 residues. From germline, CDR1 is MDHEN and CDR2 SYDVKM. In DNA form, the CDR3 reads TGTGCCAGCAGCGTAGACAGGGGACGTTACACCGGGGAGCTGTTTTTT. Translation gives CASSVDRGRYTGELFF.

This clonotype occurred many times. This chain links TRBV4-2 with TRBJ2-7, with 8 bases that match TRBD2. J was trimmed by 3 bases and V by 5 bases; bases with no gene match: 9. The CDR3 runs 15 residues. The germline gives CDR1 LGHNA, CDR2 YNFKEQ. The CDR3 DNA reads as TGTGCCAGCAGCACCACTAGCGGCTCGTACTACGAGCAGTACTTC. Its translation: CASSTTSGSYYEQYF.

This clonotype was detected ten times or more. V gene TRBV28 combines with J gene TRBJ1-6; 7 positions agree with TRBD1. Losses at the gene ends were 1 base for V and 5 bases for J; bases not matched to a gene: 14. Germline CDR1 and CDR2: MDHEN and SYDVKM. The CDR3 is made up of 19 amino acids. CDR3 sequence: CASSLYELGQRMDNSPLHF. CDR3 DNA sequence: TGTGCCAGCAGTTTATACGAACTGGGACAGCGGATGGATAATTCACCCCTCCACTTT.

The rearrangement uses TRBV5-1 and TRBJ1-2, with D perhaps TRBD1 (5 bases). V lost 2 bases, J lost 1 base, and 9 bases lay in between. The germline CDR1 and CDR2 sequences are SGHRS and YFSETQ. The CDR3 is made up of 14 amino acids. The CDR3 loop reads CASSLSGGNYGYTF. CDR3 coding DNA: TGCGCCAGCAGCTTATCGGGGGGTAACTATGGCTACACCTTC.

A note on this clonotype: A much larger clone lies a single base off, so this may be a read error. The chain is built from TRBV28 and TRBJ2-5; 10 bases align to TRBD2. This CDR3 region has 15 residues. The ends lost 4 bases at V and 3 bases at J; junction bases unmatched: 5. Germline-derived CDR1 and CDR2 are MDHEN and SYDVKM. The CDR3 DNA is TGTGCCAGCAGTTATTATACTAGCGGGGAAGAGACCCAGTACTTC. The encoded protein is CASSYYTSGEETQYF.

The chain employs TRBV12-1 and TRBJ1-4; the DNA was not compared with TRBD1, the D call given in the table. TRBV12-1 is deemed a pseudogene. This CDR3 is built from 16 residues. CDR3 protein: CASSFRVRDRAEKLFF. The DNA for the CDR3 is TGTGCCAGCAGCTTTCGGGTCCGGGACAGGGCGGAAAAACTGTTTTTT.

This clonotype was found many times. The chain uses TRBV3-1 and TRBJ1-6, with no clear D. Germline CDR1 is LGHDT and CDR2 is YNNKEL (reference sequence). V was pared by 9 bases and J by 5 bases, with 14 bases between. The CDR3 contains 14 residues. Here the CDR3 reads CASRLRLNNSPLHF. In DNA form, the CDR3 reads TGTGCCAGTCGCCTCCGGCTAAATAATTCACCCCTCCACTTT.

There are a few counts of this clonotype. The chain joins TRBV7-9 to TRBJ2-2; TRBD2 aligns across 9 bases. The V gene end was trimmed by 2 bases and the J gene end by 2 bases; junction bases not matched to a gene: 6. Germline CDR1 is SEHNR and CDR2 is FQNEAQ (reference sequence). This CDR3 is built from 17 residues. In nucleotides, the CDR3 is TGTGCCAGCAGCTTATCCGTAGCGGGGGAAAACACCGGGGAGCTGTTTTTT. This codes for CASSLSVAGENTGELFF.

The table lists this clonotype with many counts. V usage is TRBV5-1 and J usage is TRBJ2-2; D not certain. This CDR3 is built from 18 residues. Deletions cut 0 bases from V and 6 bases from J, with 21 bases between. Germline V gene lookup returns CDR1 SGHRS and CDR2 YFSETQ. CDR3 in amino acids: CASSLELHQRSGAGELFF. CDR3 nucleotide sequence: TGCGCCAGCAGCTTGGAACTTCATCAAAGATCCGGCGCCGGGGAGCTGTTTTTT.

In this sample, this clonotype turned up many times. The V and J genes are TRBV4-2 and TRBJ2-1; a weak D match, TRBD2 (6 bases). The germline V and J ends were trimmed by 4 bases and 8 bases, with 24 bases remaining between them. Germline V gives CDR1 LGHNA, CDR2 YNFKEQ. The CDR3 covers 17 residues. CDR3 residues: CASSLSLSGLMGDEQFF. The CDR3 DNA reads as TGTGCCAGCAGCCTAAGCCTTTCGGGACTGATGGGCGATGAGCAGTTCTTC.

This clonotype was seen at least ten times. The V gene is TRBV2, the J gene TRBJ2-1; D is perhaps TRBD1 (7 bases). V was pared by 4 bases and J by 12 bases, with 13 bases between. CDR1 and CDR2 from the germline V gene are SNHLY and FYNNEI. The CDR3 has 12 residues. The CDR3 is CASSGGDSPQFF. CDR3 coding DNA: TGTGCCAGCAGTGGCGGGGACAGCCCGCAGTTCTTC.

V and J are TRBV19 and TRBJ2-1; possibly TRBD1 or TRBD2 for D (6 bases each). Germline CDR1 is LNHDA and CDR2 is SQIVND (reference sequence). With 11 bases removed from V and 15 bases from J, the gap between germline ends came to 26 bases. This CDR3 is 13 amino acids long. The CDR3 protein is CAPSTGAELPRFF. CDR3 sequence (DNA): TGTGCCCCGTCGACGGGGGCCGAGCTCCCTCGGTTCTTC.

Notes on this clonotype: This may be a read error: a much more frequent sequence differs by one nucleotide. Because the CDR3 is missing its conserved closing phenylalanine or tryptophan, this is likely a read error. The chain carries TRBV9 and TRBJ2-2, with D possibly being TRBD1 (5 bases). This CDR3 has 14 residues. Trimming removed 4 bases at V and 1 base at J, with 8 bases between. Germline V gene data show CDR1 as SGDLS and CDR2 as YYNGEE. The CDR3 nucleotides read TGTGCCAGCAGCCCAACAGGGAACACCGGGGAGCTGTTTGTT. Translated, it gives CASSPTGNTGELFV.

The sample holds many counts of this clonotype. This chain joins TRBV7-2 and TRBJ2-5; 7 bases align to TRBD1. The CDR3 totals 15 residues. Looked up from germline, CDR1 is SGHTA and CDR2 is FQGNSA. J lost 4 bases, V lost 5 bases, and 10 bases had no gene match. The CDR3: CASSPTGQTLETQYF. The CDR3 nucleotides read TGTGCCAGCAGCCCAACGGGACAGACCCTAGAGACCCAGTACTTC. The full variable domain, rest sourced from reference TRBV7-2 and TRBJ2-5, is GAGVSQSPSNKVTEKGKDVELRCDPISGHTALYWYRQSLGQGLEFLIYFQGNSAPDKSGLPSDRFSAERTGGSVSTLTIQRTQQEDSAVYLCASSPTGQTLETQYFGPGTRLLVL.

This clonotype appeared many times. The V call is TRBV10-2, the J call TRBJ2-7; TRBD2 matches 12 bases. J was trimmed by 5 bases and V by 4 bases; bases with no gene match: 9. Germline CDR1 reads WSHSY; CDR2 reads SAAADI. The CDR3 loop spans 16 amino acids. The CDR3 nucleotides read TGCGCCAGCAGTGGGCTAAAGACTAGCGGGAGCCACGAGCAGTACTTC. It encodes CASSGLKTSGSHEQYF.

Comments on this clonotype: This may be a read error: a much more frequent sequence differs by one nucleotide. The chain recombines TRBV4-3 with TRBJ2-3; 8 nucleotides match TRBD2. The CDR3 runs 14 residues. Germline V gives CDR1 LGHNA, CDR2 YSLEER. CDR3 coding DNA: TGCGCCAGCAGCACGGGACTAGTGACAGATATGCAGTATTTT. It is translated as CASSTGLVTDMQYF.

The chain carries TRBV3-1 and TRBJ2-1; D is unclear. CDR3 size: 14 residues. Trimming removed 2 bases from V and 7 bases from J, with 12 bases in between. Germline lookup yields CDR1 LGHDT and CDR2 YNNKEL (reference sequence). In DNA, the CDR3 is TGTGCCAGCAGCCAAACCCTGGCTGGTAATGAGCAGTTCTTC. Translating gives CASSQTLAGNEQFF.

This chain links TRBV4-1 with TRBJ2-7; 9 bases agree with TRBD2. The germline CDR1 and CDR2 sequences are MGHRA and YSYEKL. This CDR3 has 16 residues. V lost 4 bases, J lost 5 bases, and 12 bases stayed unmatched. CDR3 region: CASSRHLLAGVDEQYF. The CDR3 DNA follows: TGCGCCAGCAGCCGCCACTTACTAGCGGGCGTGGACGAGCAGTACTTC.